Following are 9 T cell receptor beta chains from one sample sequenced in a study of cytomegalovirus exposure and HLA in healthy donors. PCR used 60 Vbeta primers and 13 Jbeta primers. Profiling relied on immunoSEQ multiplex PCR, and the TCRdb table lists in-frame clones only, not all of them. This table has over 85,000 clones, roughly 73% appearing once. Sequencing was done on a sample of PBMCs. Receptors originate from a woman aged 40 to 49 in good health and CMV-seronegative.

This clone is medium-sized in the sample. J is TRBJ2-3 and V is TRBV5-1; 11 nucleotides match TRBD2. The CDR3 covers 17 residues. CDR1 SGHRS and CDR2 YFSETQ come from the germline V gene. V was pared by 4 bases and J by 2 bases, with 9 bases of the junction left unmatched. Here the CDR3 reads CASSVLGTSGNTDTQYF. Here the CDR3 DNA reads TGCGCCAGCAGCGTCCTCGGGACTAGCGGCAACACAGATACGCAGTATTTT. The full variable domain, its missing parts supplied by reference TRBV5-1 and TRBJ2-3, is KAGVTQTPRYLIKTRGQQVTLSCSPISGHRSVSWYQQTPGQGLQFLFEYFSETQRNKGNFPGRFSGRQFSNSRSEMNVSTLELGDSALYLCASSVLGTSGNTDTQYFGPGTRLTVL.

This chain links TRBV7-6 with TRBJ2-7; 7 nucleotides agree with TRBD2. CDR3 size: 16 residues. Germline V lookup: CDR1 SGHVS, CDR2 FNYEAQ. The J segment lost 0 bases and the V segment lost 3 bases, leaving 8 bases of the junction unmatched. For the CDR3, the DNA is TGTGCCAGCAGCTTGGTGGGAGGGGCAAGCTCCTACGAGCAGTACTTC. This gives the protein CASSLVGGASSYEQYF.

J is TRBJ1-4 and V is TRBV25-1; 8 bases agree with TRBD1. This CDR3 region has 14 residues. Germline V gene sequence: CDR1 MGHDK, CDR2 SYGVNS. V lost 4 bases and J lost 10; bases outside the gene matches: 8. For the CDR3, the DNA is TGTGCCAGCAGTGCTTCAGGGGGCAGAGGAAAACTGTTTTTT. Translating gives CASSASGGRGKLFF.

The CDR3 DNA sequence: TGTGCCAGCGCAGGAGGGAATTCACCCCTCCACTTT. Amino acid sequence: CASAGGNSPLHF. The chain joins TRBV30 to TRBJ1-6; D is unresolved. This CDR3 spans 12 amino acids. V lost 8 bases, J lost 7 bases, and 12 bases lay in between. Germline V lookup: CDR1 GTSNPN, CDR2 SVGIG (reference sequence).

The chain's CDR3 is CASSQEQGAWAETQYF. The CDR3 nucleotides are TGTGCCAGCAGCCAAGAACAGGGGGCTTGGGCGGAGACCCAGTACTTC. V and J are TRBV4-2 and TRBJ2-5, with 9 bases fitting TRBD1. The CDR3 spans 16 residues. CDR1 is LGHNA and CDR2 is YNFKEQ in the germline V gene. Trimming at V came to 0 bases and at J to 5 bases, leaving 7 bases not matched to a gene.

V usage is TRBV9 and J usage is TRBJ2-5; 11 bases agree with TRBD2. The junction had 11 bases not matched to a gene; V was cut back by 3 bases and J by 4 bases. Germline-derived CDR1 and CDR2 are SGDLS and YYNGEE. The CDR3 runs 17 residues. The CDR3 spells CASSDTIAGGRGETQYF. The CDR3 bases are TGTGCCAGCAGCGATACCATAGCGGGGGGGCGGGGAGAGACCCAGTACTTC.

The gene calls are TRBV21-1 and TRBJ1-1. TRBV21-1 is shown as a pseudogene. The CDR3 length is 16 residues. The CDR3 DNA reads TGTGCCAGCAGGGTAGCCCGACGAGCGATGAACACTGAAGCTTTCTTT. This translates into CASRVARRAMNTEAFF.

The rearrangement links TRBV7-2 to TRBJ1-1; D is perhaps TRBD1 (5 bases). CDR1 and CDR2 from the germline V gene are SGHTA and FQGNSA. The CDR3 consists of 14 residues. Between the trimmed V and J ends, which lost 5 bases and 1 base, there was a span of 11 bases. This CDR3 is CASSTSQGNTEAFF. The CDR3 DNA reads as TGTGCCAGCAGCACCAGTCAGGGGAACACTGAAGCTTTCTTT.

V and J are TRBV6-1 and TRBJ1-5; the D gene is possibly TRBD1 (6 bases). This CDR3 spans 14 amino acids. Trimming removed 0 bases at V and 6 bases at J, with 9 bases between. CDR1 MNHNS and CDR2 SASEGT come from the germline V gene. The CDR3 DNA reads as TGTGCCAGCAGTGAAGCTGGGGGCAGTCAGCCCCAGCATTTT. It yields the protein CASSEAGGSQPQHF.